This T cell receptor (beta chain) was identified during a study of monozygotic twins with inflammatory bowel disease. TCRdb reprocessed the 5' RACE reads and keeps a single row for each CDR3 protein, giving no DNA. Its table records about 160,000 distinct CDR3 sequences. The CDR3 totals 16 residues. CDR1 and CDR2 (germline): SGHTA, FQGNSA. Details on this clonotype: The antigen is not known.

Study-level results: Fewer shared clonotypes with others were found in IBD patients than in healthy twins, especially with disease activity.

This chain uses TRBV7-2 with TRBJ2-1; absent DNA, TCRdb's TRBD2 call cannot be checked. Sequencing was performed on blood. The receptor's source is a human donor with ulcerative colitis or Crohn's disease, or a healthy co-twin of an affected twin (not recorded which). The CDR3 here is CASSGWTSGSLNEQFF.